These 32 T cell receptor beta chains were all obtained from the same sample, sequenced in a study of blood T cells in healthy people across ages. Alongside a J-beta primer mix, a sample-barcoded 5' primer served in a second PCR lasting about 7 to 12 cycles. One entry per CDR3 protein results from TCRdb running MiXCR on the 5' RACE reads. Among around 990,000 distinct CDR3 sequences listed, 25% were seen once. The same sample was also used in a study of T cells of mothers and their children.

The sequenced sample consisted of blood. These receptors were collected from a girl aged 2-10 years in good health.

For this clonotype: The junction does not match germline at one end; this may be a read error. V is TRBV19 and J is TRBJ1-1; 9 bases are a match to TRBD1. The CDR3 is 13 residues long. The germline V gene has CDR1 LNHDA and CDR2 SQIVND (reference sequence). The CDR3 nucleotides read TGTGCCAGTAGAACAGGGGGCGGAACTGAAGCTCTCTTT. It translates to CASRTGGGTEALF.

This sequence joins TRBV29-1 and TRBJ2-5; maybe TRBD1 (5 bases). The DNA end favors TRBJ2-1, so the J call may be wrong. Germline CDR1 reads SQVTM; CDR2 reads ANQGSEA. The CDR3 sequence is 15 residues long. As DNA, the CDR3 is TGCAGCGTTGAAGAGGGGCGGTCCTCCAGGAATGAGCAGTTCTTC. Translated: CSVEEGRSSRNEQFF.

This clonotype was recorded a few times. The gene calls are TRBV12-3 or TRBV12-4 and TRBJ1-2; maybe TRBD1 (5 bases). V was clipped by 5 bases and J by 4 bases, with 17 bases between them. This CDR3 is built from 15 residues. This CDR3 is CASSLLVGVGYGYTF. The CDR3 DNA sequence: TGTGCCAGCAGTCTCCTCGTGGGGGTGGGCTATGGCTACACCTTC.

This clonotype has just a few counts. V is TRBV9 and J is TRBJ2-5; D unclear. CDR3 length: 18 amino acids. CDR1 and CDR2 from the germline V gene are SGDLS and YYNGEE. Trimming cost V 1 base and J 0 bases, with 19 bases left between them. CDR3 nucleotide sequence: TGTGCCAGCAGCGTACTTCCGGTTGGGTTTCAGGACCAAGAGACCCAGTACTTC. It translates to CASSVLPVGFQDQETQYF. Complete variable domain (other parts from reference TRBV9 and TRBJ2-5): DSGVTQTPKHLITATGQRVTLRCSPRSGDLSVYWYQQSLDQGLQFLIQYYNGEERAKGNILERFSAQQFPDLHSELNLSSLELGDSALYFCASSVLPVGFQDQETQYFGPGTRLLVL.

The gene calls are TRBV7-8 and TRBJ2-5; D is unresolved. Matching the DNA end better, TRBJ2-1 makes the J call doubtful. The CDR3 totals 13 residues. The V gene's germline CDR1 is SGHVS and CDR2 FQNEAQ. The chain's CDR3 is CASSLSPSNEQFF. The CDR3 nucleotides read TGTGCCAGCAGCTTATCTCCGTCTAATGAGCAGTTCTTC.

This clonotype was picked up a small number of times. This CDR3 reads CSVTGVGVEQFF. As DNA, the CDR3 is TGCAGCGTAACTGGAGTCGGCGTTGAGCAGTTCTTC. The chain couples TRBV29-1 to TRBJ2-1; unclear D gene. The CDR3 extends over 12 amino acids. Trimming pared 6 bases from V and 9 bases from J, leaving 15 bases between. Per the germline V gene, CDR1 is SQVTM and CDR2 is ANQGSEA.

This clonotype was picked up one time. The V call is TRBV11-2, the J call TRBJ2-1; TRBD1 might be the D (6 bases). The CDR3 sequence is 15 residues long. Germline V lookup: CDR1 SGHAT, CDR2 FQNNGV. Trimming took off 4 bases at V and 5 bases at J, with 15 bases between the two ends. CDR3 amino acids: CASSWSGTTDNEQFF. In nucleotides, the CDR3 is TGTGCCAGCAGCTGGTCCGGGACAACCGACAATGAGCAGTTCTTC.

This chain joins TRBV19 and TRBJ2-1; 7 nucleotides agree with TRBD2. Germline CDR1 is LNHDA and CDR2 is SQIVND (reference sequence). V was pared by 3 bases and J by 7 bases, with 12 bases of the junction left unmatched. The CDR3 covers 16 residues. The CDR3 DNA is TGTGCCAGTAGTATCATTATGGGGGAGGGTCGTAATGAGCAGTTCTTC. Translation gives CASSIIMGEGRNEQFF.

This chain joins TRBV20-1 and TRBJ2-3, with TRBD1 identical over 7 bases. Germline V gene lookup returns CDR1 DFQATT and CDR2 SNEGSKA (reference sequence). The CDR3 has 16 amino acids. J was trimmed by 4 bases and V by 5 bases; bases with no gene match: 15. The CDR3 protein is CSAERQGIYSPDTQYF. The CDR3 DNA sequence: TGCAGTGCTGAACGACAGGGCATATACAGTCCAGATACGCAGTATTTT.

This chain uses TRBV5-5 with TRBJ2-2; D may match TRBD1 or TRBD2 (5 bases each). V lost 4 bases to trimming and J lost 2 bases, with 9 bases between them. Germline V gives CDR1 SGHKS, CDR2 YYEKEE (reference sequence). CDR3 size: 14 residues. The CDR3 sequence is CASSRGFNTGELFF. In DNA, the CDR3 is TGTGCCAGCAGCCGGGGCTTTAACACCGGGGAGCTGTTTTTT. The variable domain in full, completed from reference TRBV5-5 and TRBJ2-2, reads DAGVTQSPTHLIKTRGQQVTLRCSPISGHKSVSWYQQVLGQGPQFIFQYYEKEERGRGNFPDRFSARQFPNYSSELNVNALLLGDSALYLCASSRGFNTGELFFGEGSRLTVL.

The chain links TRBV4-1 to TRBJ2-1; 7 bases fit TRBD2. V lost 0 bases, J lost 4 bases, and 3 bases stayed unmatched. CDR1 and CDR2 from the germline V gene are MGHRA and YSYEKL. CDR3 length: 15 amino acids. CDR3: CASSQEAGKYNEQFF. The CDR3 nucleotides read TGCGCCAGCAGCCAAGAAGCGGGAAAGTACAATGAGCAGTTCTTC.

V and J are TRBV5-1 and TRBJ2-5; 9 nucleotides agree with TRBD1. CDR1 SGHRS and CDR2 YFSETQ come from the germline V gene. The J segment lost 1 base and the V segment lost 1 base, leaving 5 bases of the junction unmatched. This CDR3 is 16 amino acids long. The chain's CDR3 is CASSLRWDRVQETQYF. The CDR3 region has the DNA TGCGCCAGCAGCTTGAGGTGGGACAGGGTCCAAGAGACCCAGTACTTC. Variable domain in full (rest from reference TRBV5-1 and TRBJ2-5): KAGVTQTPRYLIKTRGQQVTLSCSPISGHRSVSWYQQTPGQGLQFLFEYFSETQRNKGNFPGRFSGRQFSNSRSEMNVSTLELGDSALYLCASSLRWDRVQETQYFGPGTRLLVL.

The chain couples TRBV3-1 to TRBJ2-7; 8 bases line up with TRBD2. Per germline, CDR1 LGHDT and CDR2 YNNKEL (reference sequence). Germline trimming cut 6 bases from V and 2 bases from J; bases unmatched to any gene: 9. The CDR3 sequence is 15 residues long. CDR3 sequence (DNA): TGTGCCAGCAGTAAAGGACTAGCTTCTACCTACGAGCAGTACTTC. It specifies CASSKGLASTYEQYF.

This clonotype was detected many times. The chain combines TRBV6-2 or TRBV6-3 with TRBJ2-2, with unresolved D. Germline V gives CDR1 MNHEY, CDR2 SVGEGT. Trimming stripped 2 bases from V and 0 bases from J, with 10 bases between. There are 16 residues in the CDR3. The CDR3 DNA follows: TGTGCCAGCAGTTACCTTGAGGACCCGAACACCGGGGAGCTGTTTTTT. Its protein is CASSYLEDPNTGELFF.

The J gene is TRBJ1-1, the V gene TRBV27, with 7 bases matching TRBD1. The CDR3 has 15 amino acids. The ends lost 4 bases at V and 4 bases at J; junction bases unmatched: 9. The germline CDR1 and CDR2 sequences are MNHEY and SMNVEV (reference sequence). CDR3 DNA sequence: TGTGCCAGCAGTTATCACAGGGGAGGGGGCACTGAAGCTTTCTTT. This translates into CASSYHRGGGTEAFF.

Only a few counts were recorded for this clonotype. The rearrangement links TRBV6-5 to TRBJ2-3, with D unresolved. V was clipped by 0 bases and J by 4 bases, with 5 bases between them. CDR1 and CDR2 from the germline V gene are MNHEY and SVGAGI. The CDR3 runs 13 residues. CDR3 in amino acids: CASSYSKSDTQYF. For the CDR3, the DNA is TGTGCCAGCAGTTACTCGAAGTCAGATACGCAGTATTTT.

The chain recombines TRBV12-3 or TRBV12-4 with TRBJ1-1; D perhaps matches TRBD1 (6 bases). V dropped 6 bases and J dropped 10 bases, with 18 bases sitting between them. The CDR3 consists of 13 residues. CDR3 sequence (DNA): TGTGCCAGCAGCCCTCCGGCGGGGGGGCGAGCTTTCTTT. Protein product: CASSPPAGGRAFF.

The sample holds a few counts of this clonotype. V gene TRBV7-2 combines with J gene TRBJ2-7; no definite D call. The germline gives CDR1 SGHTA, CDR2 FQGNSA. Trimming pared 3 bases from V and 6 bases from J, leaving 9 bases between. The CDR3 totals 12 residues. Written as DNA, the CDR3 is TGTGCCAGCAGCTTGACGGTTGTCGAGCAGTACTTC. Residues: CASSLTVVEQYF. Together with reference TRBV7-2 and TRBJ2-7, the CDR3 gives the full variable domain: GAGVSQSPSNKVTEKGKDVELRCDPISGHTALYWYRQSLGQGLEFLIYFQGNSAPDKSGLPSDRFSAERTGGSVSTLTIQRTQQEDSAVYLCASSLTVVEQYFGPGTRLTVT.

This clonotype was counted between two and nine times. This CDR3 reads CASSPKGRSEQFF. CDR3 in DNA: TGTGCCAGCTCCCCCAAAGGAAGGAGTGAGCAGTTCTTC. The J gene is TRBJ2-1, the V gene TRBV7-9; D is undetermined. The V gene's germline CDR1 is SEHNR and CDR2 FQNEAQ (reference sequence). V lost 8 bases and J lost 9, with 17 bases in between. The CDR3 is made up of 13 amino acids.

This rearrangement joins TRBV7-2 to TRBJ2-1; D possibly matches TRBD1 or TRBD2 (5 bases each). The DNA end favors TRBJ2-7, so the J call may be wrong. Germline values: CDR1 SGHTA, CDR2 FQGNSA. The length of the CDR3 is 13 residues. The chain's CDR3 is CASSPGTPREQYF. CDR3 coding DNA: TGTGCCAGCAGCCCAGGGACCCCCCGCGAGCAGTACTTC.

The rearrangement joins TRBV19 to TRBJ2-7; 11 bases fit TRBD1. Germline trimming cut 10 bases from V and 3 bases from J; bases unmatched to any gene: 14. Looked up from germline, CDR1 is LNHDA and CDR2 is SQIVND (reference sequence). The CDR3 totals 16 residues. The CDR3 nucleotides read TGTGCCACCATGCCTACTCCGGGACAGGGGGTCTACGAGCAGTACTTC. Translating gives CATMPTPGQGVYEQYF.

V gene TRBV5-6 combines with J gene TRBJ2-5, with TRBD1 as a possible D gene (5 bases). The CDR3 has 16 amino acids. The germline V and J ends were trimmed by 5 bases and 0 bases, with 17 bases remaining between them. Looked up from germline, CDR1 is SGHDT and CDR2 is YYEEEE. The CDR3 nucleotides are TGTGCCAGCAGTTTTACACTTGACAGTTACCAAGAGACCCAGTACTTC. Translating gives CASSFTLDSYQETQYF.

This clonotype showed up just a few times. The chain carries TRBV12-3 or TRBV12-4 and TRBJ2-7; D is undetermined. The CDR3 loop spans 12 amino acids. Trimming took 6 bases from V and 4 from J, leaving 10 bases between them. The CDR3 protein is CASRDGIYEQYF. CDR3 coding DNA: TGTGCCAGCAGAGATGGAATTTACGAGCAGTACTTC.

The rearrangement links TRBV6-6 to TRBJ1-2, with no clear D. In germline, CDR1 is MNHNY, CDR2 SVGAGI (reference sequence). The CDR3 contains 13 residues. Trimming cost V 6 bases and J 4 bases, with 12 bases left between them. CDR3 DNA sequence: TGTGCCAGCAGCCGAGGTCCAGGCTATGGCTACACCTTC. Translating it yields CASSRGPGYGYTF.

The CDR3 spells CASSSLGLPTTDTQYF. CDR3 DNA: TGCGCCAGCAGCTCGTTGGGGCTTCCTACAACAGATACGCAGTATTTT. The J gene is TRBJ2-3, the V gene TRBV5-1, with a weak D call TRBD1 (5 bases). Germline-derived CDR1 and CDR2 are SGHRS and YFSETQ. V lost 3 bases, J lost 3 bases, and 17 bases lay in between. This CDR3 is 16 amino acids long.

The V and J genes are TRBV5-5 and TRBJ1-4; TRBD1 might be the D (5 bases). The V end lost 1 base, the J end lost 8 bases, and 12 bases lay between the germline ends. Germline CDR1 and CDR2: SGHKS and YYEKEE (reference sequence). The CDR3 runs 14 residues. The CDR3 nucleotides read TGTGCCAGCAGCTTGAACAGGCTGAAGGAAAAACTGTTTTTT. Encoded protein: CASSLNRLKEKLFF.

The chain employs TRBV12-3 or TRBV12-4 and TRBJ2-3; 9 bases are a match to TRBD2. With V trimmed by 7 bases and J by 0 bases, 2 bases remained unmatched. The CDR3 has 14 residues. In DNA form, the CDR3 reads TGTGCCAGCAATCTAGCGGGGAGCACAGATACGCAGTATTTT. Encoded protein: CASNLAGSTDTQYF.

This chain links TRBV13 with TRBJ2-5; TRBD2 matches at 7 bases. Per germline, CDR1 PRHDT and CDR2 FYEKMQ (reference sequence). The CDR3 totals 17 residues. V dropped 8 bases and J dropped 1; count of bases not matched to a gene: 16. As DNA, the CDR3 is TGTGCCAGCTCGGGCGGTGTTGGGGGGGGTGGCCAAGAGACCCAGTACTTC. Protein: CASSGGVGGGGQETQYF.

This clonotype has a handful of counts. The chain couples TRBV28 to TRBJ2-5; 7 positions agree with TRBD2. Germline V gene data show CDR1 as MDHEN and CDR2 as SYDVKM. Trimming took 6 bases from V and 5 from J; bases not matched to a gene: 15. The CDR3 consists of 16 residues. The CDR3 reads CASSYSQAGKWETQYF. The CDR3 DNA follows: TGTGCCAGCAGCTACAGCCAAGCGGGGAAGTGGGAGACCCAGTACTTC.

CDR3 loop: CASSPLETEEAFF. The CDR3 DNA is TGTGCCAGCAGCCCCCTAGAGACGGAGGAAGCTTTCTTT. V is TRBV11-3 and J is TRBJ1-1; D gene uncertain. V gave up 5 bases and J gave up 8 bases, with 15 bases separating them. The length of the CDR3 is 13 residues. Per germline, CDR1 SGHNT and CDR2 YENEEA.

The CDR3 nucleotides are TGTGCCATCAGTGAGTCGCTCCGCCTTCACGGAGGCTACACCTTC. The encoded protein is CAISESLRLHGGYTF. The rearrangement links TRBV10-3 to TRBJ1-2; D uncertain. The germline V and J ends were trimmed by 0 bases and 8 bases, with 16 bases remaining between them. Germline V CDR1 and CDR2: ENHRY, SYGVKD. The CDR3 totals 15 residues.

This chain uses TRBV9 with TRBJ2-4; D possibly corresponds to TRBD2 (6 bases). V was shortened by 0 bases and J by 12 bases, with 19 bases between the two germline ends. The CDR3 loop spans 15 amino acids. Per germline, CDR1 SGDLS and CDR2 YYNGEE. DNA of the CDR3: TGTGCCAGCAGCGTAGGGCCGGGACTGCCAAGCGATCAGTACTTC. Translated: CASSVGPGLPSDQYF.